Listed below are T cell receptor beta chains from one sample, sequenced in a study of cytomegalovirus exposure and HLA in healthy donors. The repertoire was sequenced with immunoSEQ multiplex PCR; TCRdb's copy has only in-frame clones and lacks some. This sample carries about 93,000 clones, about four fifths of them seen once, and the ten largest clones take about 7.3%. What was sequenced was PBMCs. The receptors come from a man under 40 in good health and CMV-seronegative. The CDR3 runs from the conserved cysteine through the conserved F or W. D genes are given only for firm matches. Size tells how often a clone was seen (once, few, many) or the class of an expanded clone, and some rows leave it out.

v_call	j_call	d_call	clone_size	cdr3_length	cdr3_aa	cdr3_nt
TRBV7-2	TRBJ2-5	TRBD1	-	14	CASSTSTGFETQYF	TGTGCCAGCAGCACTTCGACAGGGTTCGAGACCCAGTACTTC
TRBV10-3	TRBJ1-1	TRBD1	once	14	CATQAGGMNTEAFF	TGTGCCACGCAAGCAGGGGGGATGAACACTGAAGCTTTCTTT
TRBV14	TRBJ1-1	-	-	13	CASRGRVYTEAFF	TGTGCCAGCAGAGGCAGGGTGTACACTGAAGCTTTCTTT
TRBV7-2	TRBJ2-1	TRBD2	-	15	CASSRSGGADNEQFF	TGTGCCAGCAGCCGGAGCGGGGGGGCAGACAATGAGCAGTTCTTC
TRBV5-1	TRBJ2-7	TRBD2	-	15	CASSLGAGGPYEQYF	TGCGCCAGCAGCTTGGGAGCGGGGGGGCCCTACGAGCAGTACTTC
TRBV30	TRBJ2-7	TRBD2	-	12	CAWTSGPYGQYF	TGTGCCTGGACTAGCGGACCTTACGGGCAGTACTTC
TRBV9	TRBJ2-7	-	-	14	CASSVGGGAGEQYF	TGTGCCAGCAGCGTAGGAGGGGGGGCGGGGGAGCAGTACTTC
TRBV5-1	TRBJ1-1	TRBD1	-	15	CASSLAGQGNTEAFF	TGCGCCAGCAGCTTGGCGGGACAGGGGAACACTGAAGCTTTCTTT
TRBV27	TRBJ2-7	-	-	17	CASSSAPFEGSGYEQYF	TGTGCCAGCAGCTCCGCCCCCTTTGAAGGGTCGGGATACGAGCAGTACTTC
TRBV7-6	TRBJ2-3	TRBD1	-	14	CASSDRGLGDTQYF	TGTGCCAGCAGCGACAGGGGGCTTGGAGATACGCAGTATTTT
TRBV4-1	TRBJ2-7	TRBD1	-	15	CASSPGTGNSYEQYF	TGCGCCAGCAGCCCGGGGACAGGGAATAGCTACGAGCAGTACTTC
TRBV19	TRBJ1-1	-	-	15	CASSNPRRANTEAFF	TGTGCCAGTAGTAACCCAAGGAGGGCGAACACTGAAGCTTTCTTT
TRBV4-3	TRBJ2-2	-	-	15	CASSQGTANTGELFF	TGCGCCAGCAGCCAAGGTACAGCGAACACCGGGGAGCTGTTTTTT